The text below deals with one T cell receptor (beta chain). The sample belongs to a study of blood T cell repertoires in COVID-19. Germline V gives CDR1 SGHNT, CDR2 YYREEE (reference sequence). V shed 9 bases, J shed 1 base, and the junction held 6 bases outside the gene matches. The length of the CDR3 is 15 residues. The repertoire was sequenced with immunoSEQ multiplex PCR; TCRdb's copy has only in-frame clones and lacks some. The data hold around 140,000 clones, with about 80% observed a single time. This TCR was sampled from a man aged 70 or older who had recovered from COVID-19. This sequence joins TRBV5-4 and TRBJ2-2, with 10 bases identical to TRBD2. Sequencing was carried out using peripheral blood. The CDR3 loop reads CAIKREGLNTGELFF. The DNA for the CDR3 is TGTGCCATTAAGCGGGAGGGACTGAACACCGGGGAGCTGTTTTTT.